The T cell receptor beta chain described here comes from a study of T cell responses to AZD1222 COVID-19 vaccine. Only in-frame clones appear in the TCRdb table, and some are missing; sequencing was by immunoSEQ multiplex PCR. This sample yields 90,000 to 110,000 clones, of which around nine tenths are seen a single time; 2% to 3% belongs to the top ten. V gave up 6 bases and J gave up 5 bases; unmatched junction bases: 8. The CDR3 is 14 residues long. The V gene's germline CDR1 is MNHEY and CDR2 SMNVEV (reference sequence). Specimen: peripheral blood, collected on day 0 of AZD1222 vaccination. The sequence derives from an adult in good health. The chain couples TRBV27 to TRBJ1-2; 8 positions agree with TRBD1. DNA for the CDR3: TGTGCCAGCAGGGGTGGGCGGACAGGGTATGGCTACACCTTC. Protein product: CASRGGRTGYGYTF.